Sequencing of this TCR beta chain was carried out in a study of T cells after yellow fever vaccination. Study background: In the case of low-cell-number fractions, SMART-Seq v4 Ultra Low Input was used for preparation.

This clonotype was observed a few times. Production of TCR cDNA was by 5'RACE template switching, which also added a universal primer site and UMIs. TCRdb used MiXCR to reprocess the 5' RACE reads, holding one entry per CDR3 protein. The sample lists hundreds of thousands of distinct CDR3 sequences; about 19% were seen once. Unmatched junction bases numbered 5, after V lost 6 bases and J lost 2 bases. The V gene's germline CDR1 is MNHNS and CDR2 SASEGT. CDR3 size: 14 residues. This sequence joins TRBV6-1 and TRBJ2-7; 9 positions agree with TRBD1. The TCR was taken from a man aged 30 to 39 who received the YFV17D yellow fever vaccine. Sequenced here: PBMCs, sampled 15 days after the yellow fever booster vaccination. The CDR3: CASRRDRVTYEQYF. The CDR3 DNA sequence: TGTGCCAGCAGGCGGGACAGGGTCACCTACGAGCAGTACTTC.